This TCR beta chain comes out of a study of T cell changes during pregnancy in multiple sclerosis. The CDR3 contains 16 residues. Per germline, CDR1 LNHDA and CDR2 SQIVND (reference sequence). The junction had 15 bases not matched to a gene; V was cut back by 7 bases and J by 6 bases. Clones were read by immunoSEQ multiplex PCR, and TCRdb kept only the in-frame ones, dropping some. The table lists 90,000 or so clones, roughly nine tenths of them singletons. This receptor was obtained from a female donor in good health, serving as a control in a pregnancy study. Some clones in this sample may be carry-over from other donors' samples. The rearrangement joins TRBV19 to TRBJ2-1; TRBD2 aligns across 7 bases. The sequenced sample was PBMCs, obtained in the first trimester of pregnancy. CDR3 protein: CASNLYGGRGSNEQFF. The CDR3 coding sequence is TGTGCCAGTAACCTATACGGCGGGAGAGGTTCCAATGAGCAGTTCTTC.